This TCR beta chain was sequenced in a study of T cell responses to AZD1222 COVID-19 vaccine. The study's findings and limits: Repertoires were collected only later (after the peak T cell response had occurred).

Clones were sequenced by immunoSEQ multiplex PCR, and TCRdb holds only the in-frame ones, with some missing. The repertoire has around 53,000 clones, more than 80% of them found once; the top ten carry about 21%. With regard to this clone: Its antigen is unidentified.

The sample in question was peripheral blood, obtained on day 0 of MenACWY control vaccination. The sequence was obtained from an adult in good health.

CDR3 sequence reads: CASSVRASSYEQYF. In nucleotides, the CDR3 is TGTGCCAGTAGTGTCAGGGCCAGCTCCTACGAGCAGTACTTC. The V call is TRBV19, the J call TRBJ2-7, with D perhaps TRBD1 (5 bases). Trimming stripped 5 bases from V and 0 bases from J, with 11 bases between. From germline, CDR1 is LNHDA and CDR2 SQIVND (reference sequence). The CDR3 covers 14 residues.